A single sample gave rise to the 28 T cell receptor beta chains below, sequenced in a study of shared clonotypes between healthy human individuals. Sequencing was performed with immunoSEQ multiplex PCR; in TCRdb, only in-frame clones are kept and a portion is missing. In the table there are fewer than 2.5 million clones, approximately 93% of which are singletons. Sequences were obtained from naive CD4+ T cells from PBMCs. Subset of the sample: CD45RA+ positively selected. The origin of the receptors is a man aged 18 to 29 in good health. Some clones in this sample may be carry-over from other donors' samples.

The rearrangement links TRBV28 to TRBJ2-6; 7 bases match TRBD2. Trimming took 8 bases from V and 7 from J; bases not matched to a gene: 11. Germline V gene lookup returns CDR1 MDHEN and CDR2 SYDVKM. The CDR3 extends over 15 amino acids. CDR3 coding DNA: TGTGCCAGCTTCGGACTGACGGGACTAGCCAACGTCCTGACTTTC. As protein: CASFGLTGLANVLTF.

The CDR3 DNA reads TGTGCCAGCAGCGTAGACGAAGCTCCTAACTACGAGCAGTACTTC. Translation: CASSVDEAPNYEQYF. The chain uses TRBV9 and TRBJ2-7; D is uncertain. Trimming took 0 bases from V and 3 from J, leaving 13 bases between them. Germline CDR1 is SGDLS and CDR2 is YYNGEE. This CDR3 has 15 residues.

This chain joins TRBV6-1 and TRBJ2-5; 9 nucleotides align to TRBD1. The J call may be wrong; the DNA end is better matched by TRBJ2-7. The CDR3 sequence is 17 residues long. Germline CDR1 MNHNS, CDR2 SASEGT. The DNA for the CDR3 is TGTGCCAGCAGTGCACTTTATTCCGGGACAGGGTTCTACGAGCAGTACTTC. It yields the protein CASSALYSGTGFYEQYF.

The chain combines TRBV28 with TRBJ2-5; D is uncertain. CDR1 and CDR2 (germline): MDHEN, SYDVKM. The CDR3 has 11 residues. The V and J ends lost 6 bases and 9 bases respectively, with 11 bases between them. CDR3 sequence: CASSIQESQYF. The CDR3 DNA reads TGTGCCAGCAGCATCCAAGAATCCCAGTACTTC.

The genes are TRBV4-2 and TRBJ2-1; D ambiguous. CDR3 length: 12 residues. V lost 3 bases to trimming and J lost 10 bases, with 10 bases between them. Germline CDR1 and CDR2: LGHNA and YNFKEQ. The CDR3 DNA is TGTGCCAGCAGCCAGGCCGGATGGGAGCAGTTCTTC. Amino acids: CASSQAGWEQFF.

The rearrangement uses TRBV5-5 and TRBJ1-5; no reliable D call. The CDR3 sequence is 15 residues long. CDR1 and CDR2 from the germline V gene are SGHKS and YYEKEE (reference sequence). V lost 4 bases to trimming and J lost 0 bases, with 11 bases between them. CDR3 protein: CASSAAGDSNQPQHF. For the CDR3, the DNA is TGTGCCAGCAGCGCAGCCGGGGATAGCAATCAGCCCCAGCATTTT. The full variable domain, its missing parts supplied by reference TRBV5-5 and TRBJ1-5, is DAGVTQSPTHLIKTRGQQVTLRCSPISGHKSVSWYQQVLGQGPQFIFQYYEKEERGRGNFPDRFSARQFPNYSSELNVNALLLGDSALYLCASSAAGDSNQPQHFGDGTRLSIL.

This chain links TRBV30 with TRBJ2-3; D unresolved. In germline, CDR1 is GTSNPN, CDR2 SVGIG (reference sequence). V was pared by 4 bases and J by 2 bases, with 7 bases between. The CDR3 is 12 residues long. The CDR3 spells CAWTLATDTQYF. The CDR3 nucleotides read TGTGCCTGGACCCTTGCCACAGATACGCAGTATTTT. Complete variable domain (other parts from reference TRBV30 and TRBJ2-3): SQTIHQWPATLVQPVGSPLSLECTVEGTSNPNLYWYRQAAGRGLQLLFYSVGIGQISSEVPQNLSASRPQDRQFILSSKKLLLSDSGFYLCAWTLATDTQYFGPGTRLTVL.

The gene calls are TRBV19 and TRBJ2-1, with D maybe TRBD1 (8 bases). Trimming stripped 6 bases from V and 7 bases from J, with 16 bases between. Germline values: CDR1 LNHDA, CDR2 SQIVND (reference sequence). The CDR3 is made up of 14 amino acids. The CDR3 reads CASSSGQGGNEQFF. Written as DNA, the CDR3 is TGTGCCAGTAGCTCCGGACAGGGAGGGAATGAGCAGTTCTTC.

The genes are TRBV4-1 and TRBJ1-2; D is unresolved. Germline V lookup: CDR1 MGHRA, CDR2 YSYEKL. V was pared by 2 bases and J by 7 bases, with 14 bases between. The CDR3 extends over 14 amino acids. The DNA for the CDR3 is TGCGCCAGCAGCCAATCGGGTTGGGCGGTTGGCTACACCTTC. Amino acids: CASSQSGWAVGYTF.

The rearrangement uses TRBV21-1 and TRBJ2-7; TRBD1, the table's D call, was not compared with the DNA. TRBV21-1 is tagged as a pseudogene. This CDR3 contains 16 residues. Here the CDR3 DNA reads TGTGCCAGCAGACCTATCAAGAACAGGGTAGAACACGAGCAGTACTTC. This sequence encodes CASRPIKNRVEHEQYF.

As DNA, the CDR3 is TGTGCCAGTAGTGGGTCAGGGGGGACCCAAGAGACCCAGTACTTC. Residues: CASSGSGGTQETQYF. This chain uses TRBV19 with TRBJ2-5; D might be TRBD1 (7 bases). V dropped 5 bases and J dropped 1 base, with 14 bases sitting between them. Germline V gene sequence: CDR1 LNHDA, CDR2 SQIVND (reference sequence). This CDR3 has 15 amino acids.

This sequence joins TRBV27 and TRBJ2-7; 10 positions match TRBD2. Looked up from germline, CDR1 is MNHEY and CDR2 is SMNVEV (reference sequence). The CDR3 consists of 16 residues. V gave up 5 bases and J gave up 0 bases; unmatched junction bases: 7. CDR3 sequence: CASSPSGRGVSYEQYF. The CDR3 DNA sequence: TGTGCCAGCAGTCCCAGCGGGAGGGGTGTCTCCTACGAGCAGTACTTC.

CDR3 sequence (DNA): TGTGCCAGCAGTTTAAGGGCTGGGGCCAAGTACGAGCAGTACTTC. This encodes CASSLRAGAKYEQYF. V and J are TRBV28 and TRBJ2-7; perhaps TRBD1 as D (5 bases). Germline V gene sequence: CDR1 MDHEN, CDR2 SYDVKM. The CDR3 covers 15 residues. Between the trimmed V and J ends, which lost 2 bases and 4 bases, there was a span of 15 bases.

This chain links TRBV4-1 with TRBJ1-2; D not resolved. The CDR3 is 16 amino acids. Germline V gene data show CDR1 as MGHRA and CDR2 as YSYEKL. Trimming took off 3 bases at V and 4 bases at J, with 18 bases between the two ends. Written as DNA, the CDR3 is TGCGCCAGCAGCCAGGTTGGGGATCCTTGGGGCTATGGCTACACCTTC. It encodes CASSQVGDPWGYGYTF.

The CDR3 sequence is CSVVVGGDWGNTQYF. The CDR3 coding sequence is TGCAGCGTTGTTGTGGGGGGCGACTGGGGGAATACGCAGTATTTT. The chain carries TRBV29-1 and TRBJ2-3; D may correspond to TRBD1 or TRBD2 (6 bases each). Trimming cost V 4 bases and J 7 bases, with 21 bases left between them. The CDR3 is made up of 15 amino acids. Germline V lookup: CDR1 SQVTM, CDR2 ANQGSEA.

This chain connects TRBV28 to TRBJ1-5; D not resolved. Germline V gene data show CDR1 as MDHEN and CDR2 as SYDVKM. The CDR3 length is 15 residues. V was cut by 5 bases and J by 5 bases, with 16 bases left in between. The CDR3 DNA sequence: TGTGCCAGCAGTCTCCCGGTTGGGGAGGATCAGCCCCAGCATTTT. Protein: CASSLPVGEDQPQHF.

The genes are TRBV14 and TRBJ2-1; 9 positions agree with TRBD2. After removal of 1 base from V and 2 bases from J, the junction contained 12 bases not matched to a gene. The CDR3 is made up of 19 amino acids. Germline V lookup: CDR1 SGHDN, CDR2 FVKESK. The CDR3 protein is CASSQGARGAGGAYNEQFF. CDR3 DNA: TGTGCCAGCAGCCAAGGGGCTCGGGGAGCGGGAGGTGCCTACAATGAGCAGTTCTTC.

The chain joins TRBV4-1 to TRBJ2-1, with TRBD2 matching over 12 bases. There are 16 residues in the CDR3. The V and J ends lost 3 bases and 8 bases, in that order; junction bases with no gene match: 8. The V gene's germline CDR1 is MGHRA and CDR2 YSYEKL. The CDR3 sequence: CASSHGRASGRDEQFF. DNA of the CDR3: TGCGCCAGCAGCCACGGTCGGGCTAGCGGGAGGGATGAGCAGTTCTTC.

For the CDR3, the DNA is TGTGCCAGCAGCCAAAAAAGCGGGAGGGCCTCCTACGAGCAGTACTTC. Protein product: CASSQKSGRASYEQYF. The chain links TRBV4-2 to TRBJ2-7, with 10 bases aligning to TRBD2. Trimming took 2 bases from V and 0 from J; bases not matched to a gene: 4. The CDR3 is 16 residues long. In germline, CDR1 is LGHNA, CDR2 YNFKEQ.

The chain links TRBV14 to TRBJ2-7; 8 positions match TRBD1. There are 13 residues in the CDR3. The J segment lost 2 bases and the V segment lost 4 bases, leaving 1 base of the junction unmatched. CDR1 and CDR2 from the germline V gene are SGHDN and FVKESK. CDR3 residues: CASSLRGPYEQYF. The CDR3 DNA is TGTGCCAGCAGCCTCAGGGGGCCCTACGAGCAGTACTTC.

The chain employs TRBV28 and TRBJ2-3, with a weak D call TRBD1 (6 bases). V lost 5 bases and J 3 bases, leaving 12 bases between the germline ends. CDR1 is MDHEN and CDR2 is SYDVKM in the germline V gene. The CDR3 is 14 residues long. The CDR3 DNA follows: TGTGCCAGCAGTCGGGACAAGGAAACAGATACGCAGTATTTT. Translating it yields CASSRDKETDTQYF.

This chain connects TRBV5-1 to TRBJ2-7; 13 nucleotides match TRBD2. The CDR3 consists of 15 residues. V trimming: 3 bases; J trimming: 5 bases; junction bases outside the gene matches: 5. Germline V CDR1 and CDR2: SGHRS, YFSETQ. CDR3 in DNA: TGCGCCAGCAGCTACGGACTAGCGGGAGACAACGAGCAGTACTTC. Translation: CASSYGLAGDNEQYF.

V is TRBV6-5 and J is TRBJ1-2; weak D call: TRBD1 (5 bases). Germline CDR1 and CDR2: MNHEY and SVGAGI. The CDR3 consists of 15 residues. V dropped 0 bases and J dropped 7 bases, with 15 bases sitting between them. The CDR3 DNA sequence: TGTGCCAGCAGTTACTCCGGCAGGGCGGGATTTGGCTACACCTTC. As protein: CASSYSGRAGFGYTF.

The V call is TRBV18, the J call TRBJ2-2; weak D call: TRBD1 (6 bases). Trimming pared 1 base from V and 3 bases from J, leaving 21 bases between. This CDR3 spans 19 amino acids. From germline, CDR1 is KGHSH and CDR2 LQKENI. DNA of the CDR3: TGTGCCAGCTCACCACGTGGGGGCAGGACGGAGATGGACACCGGGGAGCTGTTTTTT. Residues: CASSPRGGRTEMDTGELFF.

The chain's CDR3 is CASSLRSGIRHNEQFF. The CDR3 nucleotides read TGCGCCAGCAGCCTACGTTCCGGGATCCGTCACAATGAGCAGTTCTTC. V gene TRBV5-1 combines with J gene TRBJ2-1, with D possibly TRBD2 on 5 matching bases. Per germline, CDR1 SGHRS and CDR2 YFSETQ. V was shortened by 4 bases and J by 5 bases, with 19 bases between the two germline ends. The CDR3 length is 16 residues.

The CDR3 spells CASSPQKGEDTQYF. The CDR3 DNA is TGTGCCAGCTCACCTCAAAAGGGGGAAGATACGCAGTATTTT. The chain joins TRBV18 to TRBJ2-3; a possible D gene is TRBD1 (6 bases). This CDR3 has 14 residues. Deletions cut 3 bases from V and 5 bases from J, with 12 bases between. CDR1 and CDR2 from the germline V gene are KGHSH and LQKENI.

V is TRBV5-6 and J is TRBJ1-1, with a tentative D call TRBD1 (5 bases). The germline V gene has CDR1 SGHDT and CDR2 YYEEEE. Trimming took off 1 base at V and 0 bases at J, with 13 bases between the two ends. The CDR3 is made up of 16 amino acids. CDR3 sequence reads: CASSLSQGTMNTEAFF. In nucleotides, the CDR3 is TGTGCCAGCAGCTTGAGCCAGGGAACCATGAACACTGAAGCTTTCTTT. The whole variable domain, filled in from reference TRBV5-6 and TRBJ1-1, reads DAGVTQSPTHLIKTRGQQVTLRCSPKSGHDTVSWYQQALGQGPQFIFQYYEEEERQRGNFPDRFSGHQFPNYSSELNVNALLLGDSALYLCASSLSQGTMNTEAFFGQGTRLTVV.

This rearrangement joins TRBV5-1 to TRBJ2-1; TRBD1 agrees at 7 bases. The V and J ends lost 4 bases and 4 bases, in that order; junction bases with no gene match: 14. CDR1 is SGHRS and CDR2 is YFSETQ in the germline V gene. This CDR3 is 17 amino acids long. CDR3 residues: CASSKDTGQASYNEQFF. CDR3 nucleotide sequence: TGCGCCAGCAGCAAAGATACAGGACAGGCATCATACAATGAGCAGTTCTTC.